The rows below give T cell receptor beta chains drawn from one sample of a study of T-cell reconstitution after alpha-beta-depleted transplantation in children. TCRdb independently ran MiXCR on the PCR reads; one entry per CDR3 protein. In the table there are around 130,000 distinct CDR3 sequences, approximately 8.7% of which are singletons. The material was PBMCs, mostly from graft donor cells, obtained 180 days after TCRalphabeta/CD19-depleted stem cell transplant. These receptors came from a girl in the first two years of life who had a stem cell transplant for combined immunodeficiency, so the T cells may come from the graft donor. CDR3s leave out the opening cysteine and the closing phenylalanine or tryptophan. Not all rows give a size; the values are once, few, many and, for expanded clones, a class.

few | TRBV6-1 | ASSIGTEVAETQY
. | TRBV5-6 | ASSSQPRDYGYT
few | TRBV5-1 | ASSLGTGRSTDTQY
few | TRBV7-2 | ASWFPGANVLT
few | TRBV5-5 | ASSATGGDPRQETQY
few | TRBV4-3 | ASSQDSRTGGSYNEQF
. | TRBV20-1 | SARGSIGGVYGYT
few | TRBV7-2 | ASSFTGTSGRAFEQY
. | TRBV29-1 | SARGQGATIQY
many | TRBV7-9 | ASSLGQGIDKNIQY
. | TRBV29-1 | SVGTSDRCEQY
. | TRBV5-4 | ASSWLPPANTEAF
many | TRBV7-2 | ASSSGQINTGELF
. | TRBV19 | ASSIGRSLGRNEQF
few | TRBV29-1 | SVEFSGSRYETQY
few | TRBV7-2 | ASSSLGLGTDTQY
few | TRBV5-1 | ASRDPSGELF
many | TRBV5-1 | ASSLMARSYNEQF
many | TRBV4-3 | ASSQEGGVTDTQY
many | TRBV7-2 | ASSLAGASGGHRDTQY
few | TRBV29-1 | SVADFFNQPQH
. | TRBV6-1 | ASSLGTGVGETQY
many | TRBV12-3/TRBV12-4 | ASSPGGAGGELF
. | TRBV7-2 | ASSLTSGQQGTQY
few | TRBV10-3 | AISERQGANTGELF
. | TRBV7-2 | ASSFRDRGREQY
few | TRBV10-3 | AISGTTGTSGSGSVYEQY
many | TRBV20-1 | SAREGTSGNYNEQF
few | TRBV24-1 | ATSDLYITSGGYNEQF
. | TRBV7-2 | ASSFAGTGANVLT
. | TRBV5-6 | ASRARGGNEQF
. | TRBV12-3/TRBV12-4 | ASSWGGPTGELF
. | TRBV10-3 | AISKKDRSDTQY
. | TRBV18 | ASSPLGTENIQY
few | TRBV7-3 | ASSKWGLAKNIQY
few | TRBV11-2 | ASSLTVSSYEQY
many | TRBV12-3/TRBV12-4 | ASSLGGTASSYEQY